The present TCR beta chain was sequenced within a study of technical replicates of blood from several donors. Here immunoSEQ multiplex PCR was the method, and the copy in TCRdb shows in-frame clones only, minus some. The data contain under 95,000 clones, about 94% of them singletons. Sequences were obtained from T cells isolated from PBMCs. The sequence derives from a human donor in good health.

The DNA for the CDR3 is TGTGCCAGCAGTAGAGAGAGCGAGTGGGATGAGCAGTTCTTC. It specifies CASSRESEWDEQFF. The chain couples TRBV2 to TRBJ2-1, with D uncertain. This CDR3 spans 14 amino acids. Per germline, CDR1 SNHLY and CDR2 FYNNEI. With 5 bases removed from V and 8 bases from J, the gap between germline ends came to 16 bases.